This TCR beta chain was recovered during a study of blood T cell repertoires in COVID-19 (dated by TCRdb to about 2020). As for the study more broadly: Samples from collaborators originated in the United States, Italy and Spain and spanned both the acute and convalescent phases of COVID-19. The prospective study material was composed of cDNA or gDNA derived from T cells, B-cell-depleted T cells, or PBMCs. Deeply sampled blood TCRbeta repertoires from subjects exposed to, actively infected with, or recovered from COVID-19 were included in the dataset. The repertoires were released in a freely available public database meant as a resource for research on the immune response to SARS-CoV-2. Samples came from the ongoing ImmuneRACE study (first 160 participants) plus 1,254 subjects from 6 global collaborators. A de-identified subject ID, COVID-19 status, age in years and sex were almost always included in the sample metadata. Where available, HLA class I and class II types were obtained from metadata supplied by the sample provider rather than from assay-based typing. Beyond this particular receptor, the publication reports: Clinical and demographic metadata were provided uncurated, with the amount varying by source and participant.

In Seattle, one collaborating source enrolled patients while the infection was active and tracked those patients longitudinally over the course of disease. Each collaborating institution followed its own protocols to collect whole blood in K2EDTA tubes. For TCRbeta analysis, collaborator samples were shipped as frozen whole blood, as isolated PBMCs, or as DNA extracted from either sample type. The CDR1 and CDR2 encoded by the germline V gene (reference sequence) are LNHNV and YYDKDF. V trim: 0 bases; J trim: 8 bases; unmatched bases: 9. The CDR3 runs 16 amino acids, cysteine and phenylalanine included. The retained sequence is limited to the CDR3, 48 bases, with the frame set at the first base. A word on this clone: It has no known antigen specificity. No base-level quality is on record; no much larger clone is a single base apart.

The immunoSEQ Assay, a bias-controlled multiplex PCR, was used to amplify TCRbeta CDR3 regions from genomic DNA. Turning to the authors' computational methods: Within the assay, amplification of reference gene primers was used to estimate how many nucleated cells each sample contained. To quantify the absolute abundance of each unique TCRbeta CDR3 rearrangement, sequence reads were collapsed and filtered. Productive Simpson clonality was computed per sample as the square root of Simpson's diversity index over productive rearrangements. The table was pulled from immuneACCESS by TCRdb, which kept in-frame rearrangements only. Such tables lose some clones; where checked, under half of the loss comes from unresolved V genes, and the rest has no known cause. The V and J calls and the clone size are those of that table, but D and trimming were determined from the DNA. Across this sample there are about 150,000 clones, with approximately 85% seen only once. Around 0.63% of the sample goes to the ten largest clones.

The TCR sequence derives from a man aged 55 to 69 with COVID-19, enrolled during active disease. The chain was built from TRBV15 and TRBJ1-4, and 7 junction bases match TRBD1. The sequencing sample was made of peripheral blood. The nucleotides are TGTGCCACCAGCAGAGATCGGCAAGGGGGCCAAGAAAAACTGTTTTTT. This sequence encodes CATSRDRQGGQEKLFF.